The clone carrying this T cell receptor (beta chain) was observed at least ten times. Amplified regions were TCR beta CDR3 sequences from RNA transcripts. In the first-round RT-PCR of the TCR CDR3, the HTBI primer set was used. TCRdb re-analysed the multiplex PCR reads in MiXCR, keeping a single row per CDR3 protein. The repertoire holds hundreds of thousands of distinct CDR3 sequences, over 35% seen once, with 7.5% to 9.5% in the top ten. The data were taken from a study of T cells in Graves' hyperthyroidism and ophthalmopathy. Uncontrolled infections, other autoimmune diseases, pregnancy or lactation led to exclusion of patients. Specimen: blood. The TCR originated in a man between 18 and 29 years old with Graves' hyperthyroidism.

CDR3: CASSLQGYGNQPQHF. The CDR3, as DNA: TGTGCCAGCAGCCTACAGGGATACGGCAATCAGCCCCAGCATTTT. The rearrangement joins TRBV7-2 to TRBJ1-5, with D possibly matching TRBD1 (6 bases). Germline V gives CDR1 SGHTA, CDR2 FQGNSA. Deletions cut 5 bases from V and 2 bases from J, with 13 bases between. The CDR3 runs to 15 residues.